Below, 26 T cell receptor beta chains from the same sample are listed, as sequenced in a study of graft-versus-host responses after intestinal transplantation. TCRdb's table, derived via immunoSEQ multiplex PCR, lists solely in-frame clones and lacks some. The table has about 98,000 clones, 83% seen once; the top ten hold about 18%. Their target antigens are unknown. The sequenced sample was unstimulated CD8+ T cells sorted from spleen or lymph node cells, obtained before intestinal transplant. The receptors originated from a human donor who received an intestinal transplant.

The CDR3 reads CASSLASYEQYF. The CDR3 coding sequence is TGTGCCAGCAGCTTAGCCTCCTACGAGCAGTACTTC. The J gene is TRBJ2-7, the V gene TRBV11-2; D gene ambiguous. This CDR3 contains 12 residues. V was trimmed by 1 base and J by 0 bases, leaving 1 base between them. Looked up from germline, CDR1 is SGHAT and CDR2 is FQNNGV.

The CDR3 DNA reads TGTGCCAGTAGTGTCAGACTAGCGGGAGGGGGGGAGACCCAGTACTTC. This sequence encodes CASSVRLAGGGETQYF. The chain combines TRBV19 with TRBJ2-5; 14 bases are shared with TRBD2. CDR1 is LNHDA and CDR2 is SQIVND in the germline V gene (reference sequence). The CDR3 contains 16 residues. Trimming at V came to 5 bases and at J to 5 bases, leaving 7 bases not matched to a gene.

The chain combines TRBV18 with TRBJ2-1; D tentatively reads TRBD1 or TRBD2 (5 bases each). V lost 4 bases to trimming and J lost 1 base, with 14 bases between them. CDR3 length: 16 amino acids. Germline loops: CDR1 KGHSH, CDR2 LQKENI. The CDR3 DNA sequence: TGTGCCAGCTCACGGGACCCCGTGAGGTCCTACAATGAGCAGTTCTTC. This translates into CASSRDPVRSYNEQFF.

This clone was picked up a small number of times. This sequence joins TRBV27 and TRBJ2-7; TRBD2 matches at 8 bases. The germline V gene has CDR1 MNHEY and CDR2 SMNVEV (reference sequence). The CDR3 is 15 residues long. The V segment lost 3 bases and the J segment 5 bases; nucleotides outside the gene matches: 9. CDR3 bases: TGTGCCAGCAGTTTGTCGGCTAGCGGGCCGAACGAGCAGTACTTC. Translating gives CASSLSASGPNEQYF.

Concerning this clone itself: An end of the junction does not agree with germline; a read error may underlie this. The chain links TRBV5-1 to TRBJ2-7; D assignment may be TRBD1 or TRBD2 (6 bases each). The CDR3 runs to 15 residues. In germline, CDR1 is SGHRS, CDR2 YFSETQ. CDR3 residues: CARSLEWGAGYEQYF. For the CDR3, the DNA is TGCGCCCGCAGCTTGGAGTGGGGGGCGGGGTACGAGCAGTACTTC.

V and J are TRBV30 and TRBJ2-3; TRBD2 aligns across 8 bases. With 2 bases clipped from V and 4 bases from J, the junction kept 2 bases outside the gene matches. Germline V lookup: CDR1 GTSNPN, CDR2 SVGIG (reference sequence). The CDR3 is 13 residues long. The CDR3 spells CAWSRTSSDTQYF. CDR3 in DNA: TGTGCCTGGAGTCGGACTAGCTCAGATACGCAGTATTTT.

This CDR3 reads CASSITDTLYEQYF. For the CDR3, the DNA is TGCGCCAGCAGCATCACGGACACGCTCTACGAGCAGTACTTC. This chain joins TRBV5-1 and TRBJ2-7; tentative D call: TRBD1 (5 bases). Germline values: CDR1 SGHRS, CDR2 YFSETQ. V was trimmed by 4 bases and J by 3 bases, leaving 14 bases between them. The CDR3 covers 14 residues.

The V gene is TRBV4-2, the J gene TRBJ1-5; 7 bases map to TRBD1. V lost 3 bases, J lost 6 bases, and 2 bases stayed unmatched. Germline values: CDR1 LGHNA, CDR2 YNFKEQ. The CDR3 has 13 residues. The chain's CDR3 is CASSHRGGQPQHF. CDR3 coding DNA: TGTGCCAGCAGCCACAGGGGGGGTCAGCCCCAGCATTTT.

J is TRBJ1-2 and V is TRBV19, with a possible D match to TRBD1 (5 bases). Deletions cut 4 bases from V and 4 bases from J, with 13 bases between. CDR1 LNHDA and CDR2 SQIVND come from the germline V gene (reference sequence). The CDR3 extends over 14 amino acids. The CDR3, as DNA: TGTGCCAGTAGTACCGGACCTGGGGCCTATGGCTACACCTTC. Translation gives CASSTGPGAYGYTF.

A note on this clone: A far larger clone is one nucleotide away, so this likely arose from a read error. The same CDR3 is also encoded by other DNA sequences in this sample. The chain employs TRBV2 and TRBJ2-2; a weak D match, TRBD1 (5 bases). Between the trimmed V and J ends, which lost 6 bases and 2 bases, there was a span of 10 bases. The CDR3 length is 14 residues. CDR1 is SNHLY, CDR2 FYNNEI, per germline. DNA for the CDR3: TGTGCCAGCAGCGTGACAGTCAACACCGGGGAGCTGTTTTTT. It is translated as CASSVTVNTGELFF.

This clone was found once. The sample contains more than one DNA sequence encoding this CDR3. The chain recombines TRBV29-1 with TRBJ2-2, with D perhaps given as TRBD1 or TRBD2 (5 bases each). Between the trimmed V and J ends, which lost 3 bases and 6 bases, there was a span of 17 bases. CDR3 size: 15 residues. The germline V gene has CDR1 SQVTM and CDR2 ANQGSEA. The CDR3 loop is CSVDSGTGTSGELFF. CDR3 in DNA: TGCAGCGTTGATTCGGGGACGGGGACGTCCGGGGAGCTGTTTTTT.

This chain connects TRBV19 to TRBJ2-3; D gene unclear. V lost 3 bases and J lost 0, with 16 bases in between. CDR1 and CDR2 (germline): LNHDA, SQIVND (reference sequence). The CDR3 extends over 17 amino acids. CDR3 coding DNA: TGTGCCAGTAGTATTGGCTTGTCCCTCCTTAGCACAGATACGCAGTATTTT. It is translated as CASSIGLSLLSTDTQYF.

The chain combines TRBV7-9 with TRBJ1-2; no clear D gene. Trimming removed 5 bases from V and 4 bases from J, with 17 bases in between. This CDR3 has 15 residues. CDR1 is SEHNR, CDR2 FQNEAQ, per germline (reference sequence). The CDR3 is CASSTDGEVGYGYTF. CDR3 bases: TGTGCCAGCAGCACGGACGGCGAAGTGGGCTATGGCTACACCTTC.

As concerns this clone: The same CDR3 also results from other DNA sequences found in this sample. CDR3 region: CASSLYNEQFF. DNA of the CDR3: TGTGCCAGCAGTTTATACAATGAGCAGTTCTTC. This chain uses TRBV27 with TRBJ2-1, with D hard to call. Germline CDR1 and CDR2: MNHEY and SMNVEV (reference sequence). Trimming left V 1 base short and J 5 bases short, with 0 bases between. The CDR3 is 11 residues long.

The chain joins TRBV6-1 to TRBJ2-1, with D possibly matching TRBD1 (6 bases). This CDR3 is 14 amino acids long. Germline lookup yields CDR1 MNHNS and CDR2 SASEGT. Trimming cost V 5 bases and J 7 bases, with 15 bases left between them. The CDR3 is CASSNPWGRNEQFF. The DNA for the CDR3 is TGTGCCAGCAGTAATCCTTGGGGGCGGAATGAGCAGTTCTTC.

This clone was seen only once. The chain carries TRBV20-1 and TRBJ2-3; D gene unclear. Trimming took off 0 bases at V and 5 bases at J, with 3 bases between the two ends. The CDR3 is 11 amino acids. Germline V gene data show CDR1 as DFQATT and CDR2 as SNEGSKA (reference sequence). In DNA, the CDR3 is TGCAGTGCTAGAGAAGTAGATACGCAGTATTTT. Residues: CSAREVDTQYF.

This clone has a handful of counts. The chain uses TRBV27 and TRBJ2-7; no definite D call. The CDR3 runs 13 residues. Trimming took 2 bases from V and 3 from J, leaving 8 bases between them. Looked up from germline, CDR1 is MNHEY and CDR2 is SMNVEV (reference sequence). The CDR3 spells CASSLTPNYEQYF. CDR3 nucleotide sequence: TGTGCCAGCAGTTTAACCCCCAACTACGAGCAGTACTTC.

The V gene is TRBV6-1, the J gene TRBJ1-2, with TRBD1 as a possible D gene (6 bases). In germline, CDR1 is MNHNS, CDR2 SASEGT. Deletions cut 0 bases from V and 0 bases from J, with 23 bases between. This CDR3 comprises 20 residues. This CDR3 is CASSEAVVGRPKGANYGYTF. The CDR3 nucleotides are TGTGCCAGCAGTGAAGCGGTGGTAGGCAGACCCAAGGGGGCTAACTATGGCTACACCTTC.

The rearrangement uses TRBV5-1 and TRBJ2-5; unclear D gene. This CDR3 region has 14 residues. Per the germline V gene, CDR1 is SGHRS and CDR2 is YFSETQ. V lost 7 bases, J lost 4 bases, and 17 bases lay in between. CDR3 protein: CASPSLLRIETQYF. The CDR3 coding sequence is TGCGCCAGCCCCAGCCTCCTTAGGATAGAGACCCAGTACTTC. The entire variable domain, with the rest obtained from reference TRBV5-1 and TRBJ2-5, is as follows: KAGVTQTPRYLIKTRGQQVTLSCSPISGHRSVSWYQQTPGQGLQFLFEYFSETQRNKGNFPGRFSGRQFSNSRSEMNVSTLELGDSALYLCASPSLLRIETQYFGPGTRLLVL.

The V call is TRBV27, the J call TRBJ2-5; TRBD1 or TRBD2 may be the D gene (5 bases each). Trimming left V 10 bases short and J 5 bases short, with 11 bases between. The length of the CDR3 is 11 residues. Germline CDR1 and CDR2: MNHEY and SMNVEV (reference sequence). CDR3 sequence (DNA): TGTGCCACCTGGGGCGGGGAGACCCAGTACTTC. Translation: CATWGGETQYF.

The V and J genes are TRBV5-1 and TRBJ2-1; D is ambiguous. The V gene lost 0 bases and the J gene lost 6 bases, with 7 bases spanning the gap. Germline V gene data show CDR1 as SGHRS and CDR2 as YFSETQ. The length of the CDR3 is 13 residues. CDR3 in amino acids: CASSLARINEQFF. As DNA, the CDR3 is TGCGCCAGCAGCTTGGCGAGAATCAATGAGCAGTTCTTC.

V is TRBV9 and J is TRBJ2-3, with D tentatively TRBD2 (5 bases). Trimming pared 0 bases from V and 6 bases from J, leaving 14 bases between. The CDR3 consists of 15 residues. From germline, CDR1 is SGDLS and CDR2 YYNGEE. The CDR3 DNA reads TGTGCCAGCAGCGTAGGTGCCGGGGTCGCGGATACGCAGTATTTT. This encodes CASSVGAGVADTQYF.

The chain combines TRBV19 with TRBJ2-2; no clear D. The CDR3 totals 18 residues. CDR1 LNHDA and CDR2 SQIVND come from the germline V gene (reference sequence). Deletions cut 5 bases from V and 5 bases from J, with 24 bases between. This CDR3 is CASSFNDRFLRLTGELFF. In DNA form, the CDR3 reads TGTGCCAGTAGTTTCAATGACCGGTTCCTTCGTCTGACCGGGGAGCTGTTTTTT. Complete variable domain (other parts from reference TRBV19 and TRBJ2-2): DGGITQSPKYLFRKEGQNVTLSCEQNLNHDAMYWYRQDPGQGLRLIYYSQIVNDFQKGDIAEGYSVSREKKESFPLTVTSAQKNPTAFYLCASSFNDRFLRLTGELFFGEGSRLTVL.

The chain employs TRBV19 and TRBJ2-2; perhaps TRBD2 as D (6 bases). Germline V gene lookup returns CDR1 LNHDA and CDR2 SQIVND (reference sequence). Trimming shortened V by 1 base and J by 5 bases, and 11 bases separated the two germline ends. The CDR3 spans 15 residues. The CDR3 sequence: CASSIVGGTTGELFF. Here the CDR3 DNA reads TGTGCCAGTAGTATAGTTGGCGGGACGACCGGGGAGCTGTTTTTT.

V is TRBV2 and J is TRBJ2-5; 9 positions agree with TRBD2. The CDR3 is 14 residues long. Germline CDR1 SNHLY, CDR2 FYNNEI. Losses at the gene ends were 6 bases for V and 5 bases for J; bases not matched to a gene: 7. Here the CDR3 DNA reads TGTGCCAGCAGGCCTAGCGGGGCCGAGGAGACCCAGTACTTC. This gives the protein CASRPSGAEETQYF.

CDR3 nucleotides: TGTGCCAGCAGCGTAGCTTGGGCAGGGCAGGGTGGTAATTCACCCCTCCACTTT. Translating it yields CASSVAWAGQGGNSPLHF. This chain connects TRBV9 to TRBJ1-6; TRBD1 might be the D (5 bases). This CDR3 has 18 residues. The V end was cut by 0 bases, the J end by 6 bases, with 19 bases between. Germline-derived CDR1 and CDR2 are SGDLS and YYNGEE.